These 29 T cell receptor beta chains share one sample of origin, sequenced in a study of long-term antiretroviral therapy in people with HIV. An immunoSEQ assay, version v3.0, was performed at survey level. This table comes from immunoSEQ multiplex PCR, and its TCRdb copy is limited to in-frame clones, with some not included. The sample lists approximately 24,000 clones, 79% occurring once. This material consisted of unsorted PBMCs, taken 2.1 years after starting antiretroviral therapy. The receptors shown here come from a man aged 25-45 years with HIV.

This clone appeared a single time. This chain joins TRBV4-3 and TRBJ2-3; 8 bases map to TRBD1. The CDR3 spans 19 residues. J gave up 5 bases and V 0 bases, and 16 bases lay outside the gene matches. CDR1 LGHNA and CDR2 YSLEER come from the germline V gene. The DNA for the CDR3 is TGCGCCAGCAGCCAAGAGAAGGCAGGGGGCGCCGAGGTGAGAGATACGCAGTATTTT. It yields the protein CASSQEKAGGAEVRDTQYF.

This chain connects TRBV19 to TRBJ1-5; possible D gene TRBD1, 6 bases. The CDR3 consists of 15 residues. Germline values: CDR1 LNHDA, CDR2 SQIVND (reference sequence). The germline V and J ends were trimmed by 2 bases and 5 bases, with 13 bases remaining between them. The CDR3 protein is CASSIFGTTDQPQHF. CDR3 sequence (DNA): TGTGCCAGTAGTATATTCGGGACAACGGATCAGCCCCAGCATTTT.

This chain uses TRBV27 with TRBJ2-1; D is possibly TRBD1 (5 bases). With 9 bases removed from V and 5 bases from J, the gap between germline ends came to 14 bases. There are 13 residues in the CDR3. Germline CDR1 is MNHEY and CDR2 is SMNVEV (reference sequence). The CDR3 loop is CASRRQLDNEQFF. The CDR3 DNA follows: TGTGCCAGTCGTCGACAGCTGGACAATGAGCAGTTCTTC.

The rearrangement joins TRBV15 to TRBJ2-6, with a tentative D call TRBD1 (5 bases). The CDR3 totals 15 residues. V lost 4 bases and J 1 base, leaving 8 bases between the germline ends. The germline V gene has CDR1 LNHNV and CDR2 YYDKDF (reference sequence). The CDR3: CATSKDSSGANVLTF. CDR3 nucleotides: TGTGCCACCAGCAAAGACAGTTCTGGGGCCAACGTCCTGACTTTC.

The chain uses TRBV7-9 and TRBJ1-2; tentative D call: TRBD1 (6 bases). Trimming pared 1 base from V and 2 bases from J, leaving 8 bases between. The germline V gene encodes CDR1 SEHNR and CDR2 FQNEAQ (reference sequence). The CDR3 totals 14 residues. The CDR3, as DNA: TGTGCCAGCAGCTTAGTTGGACAGAACTATGGCTACACCTTC. This encodes CASSLVGQNYGYTF. The whole variable domain, remainder taken from reference TRBV7-9 and TRBJ1-2, is DTGVSQNPRHKITKRGQNVTFRCDPISEHNRLYWYRQTLGQGPEFLTYFQNEAQLEKSRLLSDRFSAERPKGSFSTLEIQRTEQGDSAMYLCASSLVGQNYGYTFGSGTRLTVV.

This chain uses TRBV30 with TRBJ2-3; the D is unclear. Germline CDR1 GTSNPN, CDR2 SVGIG (reference sequence). The CDR3 is made up of 13 amino acids. Trimming stripped 4 bases from V and 0 bases from J, with 8 bases between. The CDR3 is CAWTTASTDTQYF. CDR3 DNA: TGTGCCTGGACCACAGCAAGCACAGATACGCAGTATTTT. Supplemented by reference TRBV30 and TRBJ2-3, the full variable domain reads SQTIHQWPATLVQPVGSPLSLECTVEGTSNPNLYWYRQAAGRGLQLLFYSVGIGQISSEVPQNLSASRPQDRQFILSSKKLLLSDSGFYLCAWTTASTDTQYFGPGTRLTVL.

The chain combines TRBV19 with TRBJ1-1; D gene uncertain. Germline CDR1 and CDR2: LNHDA and SQIVND (reference sequence). V was pared by 1 base and J by 11 bases, with 14 bases between. This CDR3 is 13 amino acids long. The CDR3: CASSIGRGFGAFF. In DNA, the CDR3 is TGTGCCAGTAGTATAGGTCGAGGGTTCGGGGCTTTCTTT.

The chain combines TRBV28 with TRBJ2-5; TRBD2 aligns across 12 bases. Losses at the gene ends were 5 bases for V and 3 bases for J; bases not matched to a gene: 1. The CDR3 sequence is 14 residues long. The germline CDR1 and CDR2 sequences are MDHEN and SYDVKM. The CDR3 spells CASSLAGGEETQYF. The CDR3 nucleotides are TGTGCCAGCAGTCTAGCGGGGGGGGAAGAGACCCAGTACTTC.

The rearrangement joins TRBV2 to TRBJ2-7; D ambiguous. The CDR3 loop spans 13 amino acids. The germline CDR1 and CDR2 sequences are SNHLY and FYNNEI. Trimming removed 6 bases from V and 3 bases from J, with 12 bases in between. CDR3 region: CASRRTHGYEQYF. The CDR3 coding sequence is TGTGCCAGCAGGCGGACCCACGGCTACGAGCAGTACTTC.

The CDR3 sequence is CASSMSQYQETQYF. The DNA of the CDR3 is TGTGCCAGTAGTATGAGTCAGTACCAAGAGACCCAGTACTTC. The chain couples TRBV19 to TRBJ2-5; no clear D. Trimming removed 3 bases from V and 0 bases from J, with 8 bases in between. Germline V lookup: CDR1 LNHDA, CDR2 SQIVND (reference sequence). CDR3 length: 14 amino acids.

V and J are TRBV27 and TRBJ2-3; 8 bases are shared with TRBD1. The CDR3 consists of 15 residues. The J segment lost 4 bases and the V segment lost 3 bases, leaving 6 bases of the junction unmatched. The germline gives CDR1 MNHEY, CDR2 SMNVEV (reference sequence). CDR3 amino acids: CASSFGQGASDTQYF. CDR3 nucleotide sequence: TGTGCCAGCAGTTTTGGCCAGGGGGCATCAGATACGCAGTATTTT.

The chain is built from TRBV14 and TRBJ2-7; 7 bases match TRBD2. V dropped 2 bases and J dropped 1; count of bases not matched to a gene: 17. This CDR3 is 19 amino acids long. Germline V CDR1 and CDR2: SGHDN, FVKESK. CDR3 region: CASSQFEDKRGLISYEQYF. Written as DNA, the CDR3 is TGTGCCAGCAGCCAATTCGAAGATAAGCGGGGCCTAATTTCCTACGAGCAGTACTTC.

This sequence joins TRBV18 and TRBJ2-1; D is unclear. Germline values: CDR1 KGHSH, CDR2 LQKENI. Deletions cut 3 bases from V and 4 bases from J, with 16 bases between. This CDR3 comprises 16 residues. CDR3 region: CASSPPVVDWYNEQFF. Written as DNA, the CDR3 is TGTGCCAGCTCACCGCCCGTGGTAGATTGGTACAATGAGCAGTTCTTC. Using reference TRBV18 and TRBJ2-1 for the parts outside the CDR3, the full variable domain is NAGVMQNPRHLVRRRGQEARLRCSPMKGHSHVYWYRQLPEEGLKFMVYLQKENIIDESGMPKERFSAEFPKEGPSILRIQQVVRGDSAAYFCASSPPVVDWYNEQFFGPGTRLTVL.

About this clone itself: Other DNA sequences from this sample encode an identical CDR3 as well. The V gene is TRBV6-5, the J gene TRBJ2-5; D is unresolved. This CDR3 is 13 amino acids long. The ends were cut back, 2 bases at V and 1 base at J, with 5 bases in the middle. Germline V gives CDR1 MNHEY, CDR2 SVGAGI. CDR3 protein: CASSYSSQETQYF. The DNA of the CDR3 is TGTGCCAGCAGTTACAGCTCCCAAGAGACCCAGTACTTC.

This chain uses TRBV7-8 with TRBJ2-7; 14 nucleotides align to TRBD2. This CDR3 has 16 residues. The germline gives CDR1 SGHVS, CDR2 FQNEAQ. The V segment lost 0 bases and the J segment 6 bases; nucleotides outside the gene matches: 4. CDR3 bases: TGTGCCAGCAGCTTAGCCTCCGGACTAGCGGGGGGCGAGCAGTACTTC. This sequence encodes CASSLASGLAGGEQYF.

The chain combines TRBV15 with TRBJ2-1, with a tentative D call TRBD2 (6 bases). The ends were cut back, 0 bases at V and 8 bases at J, with 8 bases in the middle. The CDR3 runs to 13 residues. Germline lookup yields CDR1 LNHNV and CDR2 YYDKDF (reference sequence). CDR3 residues: CATSRDPGDEQFF. The CDR3 nucleotides are TGTGCCACCAGCAGAGATCCGGGAGATGAGCAGTTCTTC.

The rearrangement joins TRBV25-1 to TRBJ1-4; possibly TRBD1 for D (6 bases). From germline, CDR1 is MGHDK and CDR2 SYGVNS. The CDR3 covers 14 residues. Trimming removed 4 bases from V and 3 bases from J, with 9 bases in between. In DNA form, the CDR3 reads TGTGCCAGCAGTGTGGGGGCGGCTAATGAAAAACTGTTTTTT. Amino acid sequence: CASSVGAANEKLFF.

This clone was picked up a small number of times. This chain uses TRBV4-1 with TRBJ1-5; D is unresolved. This CDR3 contains 14 residues. Germline V gives CDR1 MGHRA, CDR2 YSYEKL. The V and J ends lost 4 bases and 4 bases respectively, with 11 bases between them. The CDR3 here is CASSPLGTNQPQHF. CDR3 nucleotides: TGCGCCAGCAGCCCCCTAGGCACGAATCAGCCCCAGCATTTT.

V gene TRBV5-6 combines with J gene TRBJ1-5, with unresolved D. Germline V lookup: CDR1 SGHDT, CDR2 YYEEEE. The V end was cut by 0 bases, the J end by 10 bases, with 14 bases between. The CDR3 extends over 14 amino acids. CDR3 DNA: TGTGCCAGCAGCTTGGGGGGAATACAATTTCCCCAGCATTTT. This sequence encodes CASSLGGIQFPQHF.

The J gene is TRBJ1-5, the V gene TRBV7-2, with D unresolved. Trimming took off 0 bases at V and 4 bases at J, with 4 bases between the two ends. From germline, CDR1 is SGHTA and CDR2 FQGNSA. CDR3 length: 13 residues. CDR3 loop: CASSLAVNQPQHF. The CDR3 coding sequence is TGTGCCAGCAGCTTAGCGGTAAATCAGCCCCAGCATTTT.

The rearrangement uses TRBV5-1 and TRBJ2-7; perhaps TRBD1 as D (6 bases). Germline V gives CDR1 SGHRS, CDR2 YFSETQ. V lost 2 bases, J lost 2 bases, and 11 bases lay in between. The CDR3 length is 14 residues. DNA of the CDR3: TGCGCCAGCAGCTTAGGTACAGGGACCTACGAGCAGTACTTC. It is translated as CASSLGTGTYEQYF.

This chain connects TRBV5-1 to TRBJ2-6; TRBD2 matches at 7 bases. The CDR3 runs to 16 residues. V was pared by 0 bases and J by 0 bases, with 0 bases of the junction left unmatched. Germline V gene data show CDR1 as SGHRS and CDR2 as YFSETQ. In DNA form, the CDR3 reads TGCGCCAGCAGCTTGGGCGGGAGCTCTGGGGCCAACGTCCTGACTTTC. Translating gives CASSLGGSSGANVLTF.

This chain connects TRBV30 to TRBJ2-1, with 9 bases aligning to TRBD1. Looked up from germline, CDR1 is GTSNPN and CDR2 is SVGIG (reference sequence). The CDR3 consists of 17 residues. Trimming cost V 1 base and J 4 bases; bases outside gene matches: 11. The DNA of the CDR3 is TGTGCCTGGAGTGATTTTTCCGGGACAGGGAAATACAATGAGCAGTTCTTC. Amino acids: CAWSDFSGTGKYNEQFF.

The chain links TRBV5-6 to TRBJ1-2; D is unresolved. Looked up from germline, CDR1 is SGHDT and CDR2 is YYEEEE. The CDR3 has 15 residues. Trimming shortened V by 5 bases and J by 4 bases, and 18 bases separated the two germline ends. CDR3 residues: CASRVRLAGFYGYTF. As DNA, the CDR3 is TGTGCCAGCAGAGTCCGCCTGGCGGGATTCTATGGCTACACCTTC.

The genes are TRBV9 and TRBJ2-5, with D unclear. The germline V gene has CDR1 SGDLS and CDR2 YYNGEE. Trimming left V 2 bases short and J 2 bases short, with 10 bases between. The CDR3 contains 14 residues. The CDR3 sequence is CASSVQDFQETQYF. DNA for the CDR3: TGTGCCAGCAGCGTCCAGGATTTTCAAGAGACCCAGTACTTC.

V gene TRBV27 combines with J gene TRBJ1-1; the D gene is possibly TRBD1 (6 bases). Trimming pared 5 bases from V and 6 bases from J, leaving 13 bases between. Per the germline V gene, CDR1 is MNHEY and CDR2 is SMNVEV (reference sequence). The CDR3 loop spans 13 amino acids. CDR3: CASSVQGMAEAFF. The DNA of the CDR3 is TGTGCCAGCAGTGTACAGGGTATGGCTGAAGCTTTCTTT.

In its sample, this clone was seen once. The chain carries TRBV5-1 and TRBJ2-3; no definite D call. CDR1 is SGHRS and CDR2 is YFSETQ in the germline V gene. The CDR3 consists of 16 residues. Trimming stripped 2 bases from V and 0 bases from J, with 13 bases between. The CDR3: CASSLNGRQSTDTQYF. The CDR3 nucleotides read TGCGCCAGCAGCTTAAACGGAAGACAAAGCACAGATACGCAGTATTTT.

This chain joins TRBV5-4 and TRBJ1-1; no definite D call. The CDR3 has 15 residues. Germline V gene sequence: CDR1 SGHNT, CDR2 YYREEE (reference sequence). Trimming stripped 1 base from V and 0 bases from J, with 10 bases between. The CDR3 DNA is TGTGCCAGCAGCTTGCAACGGTCCATGAACACTGAAGCTTTCTTT. Protein: CASSLQRSMNTEAFF.

A few counts support this clone. The chain has TRBV7-9 and TRBJ2-7; maybe TRBD1 (5 bases). The length of the CDR3 is 13 residues. Germline V gives CDR1 SEHNR, CDR2 FQNEAQ (reference sequence). The germline V and J ends were trimmed by 4 bases and 6 bases, with 13 bases remaining between them. CDR3 loop: CASSSPGIREQYF. As DNA, the CDR3 is TGTGCCAGCAGCTCTCCAGGGATTCGCGAGCAGTACTTC.